The entry below gives a single TCR beta chain sequence along with its context. The data were obtained in a study of CXCR3-negative and CXCR3-positive naive CD8 T cells. Each TRB cDNA library was prepared by 5' RACE (with UMI labels). Reprocessing the 5' RACE reads, TCRdb reports a single entry for every CDR3 protein and omits DNA. Here the sample table reports approximately 100,000 distinct CDR3 sequences. CD45RO-CCR7+CD27+CD95- marked naive CD8+ T cells. Germline V lookup: CDR1 SGHTA, CDR2 FQGTGA. The CDR3 extends over 16 amino acids. The rearrangement links TRBV7-3 to TRBJ2-3; the D gene TCRdb calls, TRBD1, cannot be checked with no DNA. This receptor was identified in a human donor in good health. Some clones in this sample may be carry-over from other donors' samples. Source material: naive CXCR3- CD8+ T cells from blood. Subset indicated: CD45RO-CCR7+CD27+CD95- naive CD8+ T cells lacking CXCR3 (TNR3-). The CDR3 loop is CASSLDPGQITDTQYF.